This T cell receptor (beta chain) originates from a study of T cells in Graves' hyperthyroidism and ophthalmopathy. Study-level background: Peripheral blood was obtained at initial diagnosis, preceding any treatment. Study-wide results and caveats: Blood held most thyroid clonotypes expanded above 0.001 frequency.

There are 13 residues in the CDR3. V dropped 5 bases and J dropped 7 bases, with 12 bases sitting between them. The V gene's germline CDR1 is MDHEN and CDR2 SYDVKM. Concerning this clonotype itself: Its target is unknown.

There were TCR beta CDR3 regions amplified from RNA transcripts. First-round RT-PCR targeting the TCR CDR3 was performed with the HTBI primer set. Via MiXCR, TCRdb re-called the multiplex PCR reads, giving one row per CDR3 protein. This table has 500,000 to 650,000 distinct CDR3 sequences, around 13% appearing once. Lactation, pregnancy, other autoimmune disease or uncontrolled infection led to exclusion of patients. The chain uses TRBV28 and TRBJ1-5; D ambiguous. This clonotype was obtained from a woman aged 45-65 years with Graves' ophthalmopathy. Sequenced sample: blood. The CDR3 DNA sequence: TGTGCCAGCAGTCCCAATACTGGACAGCCCCAGCATTTT. It specifies CASSPNTGQPQHF.